These 6 T cell receptor beta chains share one sample of origin, sequenced in a study of blood T cell repertoires in COVID-19. The method was immunoSEQ multiplex PCR; TCRdb's version includes in-frame clones alone and lacks a portion of them. The repertoire has approximately 150,000 clones, around 81% of them found once; the top ten carry around 5.9%. The sample comprised PBMCs or T cells enriched from blood (not recorded which). The receptors shown here come from a man aged 35 to 55 who had recovered from COVID-19.

The chain couples TRBV2 to TRBJ1-2, with TRBD1 matching over 7 bases. Germline lookup yields CDR1 SNHLY and CDR2 FYNNEI. J was trimmed by 4 bases and V by 6 bases; bases with no gene match: 5. CDR3 length equals 13 residues. CDR3 residues: CASSATGLYGYTF. CDR3 bases: TGTGCCAGCAGCGCGACAGGGCTCTATGGCTACACCTTC.

This sequence joins TRBV28 and TRBJ1-6, with D tentatively TRBD1 (6 bases). Germline assignment: CDR1 MDHEN and CDR2 SYDVKM. The CDR3 contains 16 residues. The V end lost 5 bases, the J end lost 6 bases, and 17 bases lay between the germline ends. The CDR3 DNA follows: TGTGCCAGCAGTACCTCTTGGACAGTCATTAATTCACCCCTCCACTTT. It codes for CASSTSWTVINSPLHF. The whole variable domain, remainder taken from reference TRBV28 and TRBJ1-6, is DVKVTQSSRYLVKRTGEKVFLECVQDMDHENMFWYRQDPGLGLRLIYFSYDVKMKEKGDIPEGYSVSREKKERFSLILESASTNQTSMYLCASSTSWTVINSPLHFGNGTRLTVT.

The chain links TRBV20-1 to TRBJ1-2; possibly TRBD1 for D (5 bases). In germline, CDR1 is DFQATT, CDR2 SNEGSKA (reference sequence). Trimming took off 3 bases at V and 8 bases at J, with 10 bases between the two ends. The CDR3 totals 11 residues. CDR3: CSARGPYGYTF. The CDR3 bases are TGCAGTGCTAGGGGGCCGTACGGCTACACCTTC.

The chain uses TRBV30 and TRBJ2-2, with D maybe TRBD2 (6 bases). The V and J ends lost 2 bases and 5 bases respectively, with 6 bases between them. The CDR3 extends over 12 amino acids. Germline CDR1 is GTSNPN and CDR2 is SVGIG (reference sequence). The CDR3 is CAWSRGTGELFF. CDR3 DNA: TGTGCCTGGAGTCGGGGGACCGGGGAGCTGTTTTTT.

V gene TRBV9 combines with J gene TRBJ2-7; 9 bases map to TRBD1. V shed 3 bases, J shed 0 bases, and the junction held 1 base outside the gene matches. The CDR3 length is 14 residues. CDR1 is SGDLS and CDR2 is YYNGEE in the germline V gene. Here the CDR3 DNA reads TGTGCCAGCAGCGGACAGGGGGACTCCTACGAGCAGTACTTC. This codes for CASSGQGDSYEQYF.

The V gene is TRBV3-1 (or the pseudogene TRBV3-2), the J gene TRBJ1-2, with D maybe TRBD1 (6 bases). The CDR3 has 17 amino acids. The ends were cut back, 0 bases at V and 3 bases at J, with 17 bases in the middle. The germline CDR1 and CDR2 sequences are LGHDT and YNNKEL (reference sequence). CDR3 protein: CASSQDGAKGGDYGYTF. In nucleotides, the CDR3 is TGTGCCAGCAGCCAAGATGGGGCCAAAGGGGGGGACTATGGCTACACCTTC.